The sequence of this T cell receptor beta chain was determined in a study of identical twins. CDR1 is LGHDT, CDR2 YNNKEL, per germline (reference sequence). With 2 bases removed from V and 7 bases from J, the gap between germline ends came to 8 bases. The CDR3 is made up of 12 amino acids. Details on this clonotype: Its specificity is unknown.

Points from the study as a whole: For out-of-frame beta sequences, excess twin sharing was weaker. Those out-of-frame alpha sequences shared by twins showed an excess of low generation probability. The authors drew conclusions from cross-sectional statistical analysis rather than following the same donors.

Using its own MiXCR run on the 5' RACE reads, TCRdb lists one record per CDR3 protein. The sample has 500,000 to 550,000 distinct CDR3 sequences; about 20% are singletons. The sample was also linked to a second study, of yellow fever vaccine responses in identical twins. That report adds: On the reported evidence, twins' vaccine T cell responses seemed partly convergent and partly personalized.

The chain couples TRBV3-1 to TRBJ1-2; D might be TRBD1 (5 bases). This TCR was sampled from a woman aged 18-29 years in good health. Sequencing used CD4+ T cells sorted from blood. The CDR3 DNA follows: TGTGCCAGCAGCCAAACGACAGTTGGCTACACCTTC. Its translation: CASSQTTVGYTF.